Below are 2 T cell receptor beta chains sequenced from a single sample in a study of blood T cell repertoires in COVID-19. Clones were sequenced by immunoSEQ multiplex PCR, and TCRdb holds only the in-frame ones, with some missing. The table lists 150,000 or so clones, about 90% of them singletons, with 0.45% to 0.65% in the top ten. Specimen: peripheral blood. The origin of the receptors is a man aged 50-59 years with acute or convalescent COVID-19.

This chain uses TRBV12-2 with TRBJ1-6; the DNA was not compared with TRBD1, the D call given in the table. TRBV12-2 is a recognized pseudogene. CDR3 length: 19 residues. The CDR3 DNA reads as TGTGCAAGTCGCTTAGCGCCAAGGACAGAACCTTCCCATAATTCACCCCTCCACTTT. It translates to CASRLAPRTEPSHNSPLHF.

The chain employs TRBV6-5 and TRBJ2-5; 7 positions agree with TRBD1. Unmatched junction bases numbered 3, after V lost 0 bases and J lost 5 bases. CDR3 length: 14 residues. Germline loops: CDR1 MNHEY, CDR2 SVGAGI. CDR3 amino acids: CASSYSSRGETQYF. The CDR3 coding sequence is TGTGCCAGCAGTTACTCCTCCAGGGGGGAGACCCAGTACTTC.